This T cell receptor beta chain was captured in a study of vaccination and CD4 T cells after COVID-19. Sequenced with the Oncomine TCR Beta short-read assay was DNA taken from cultured CD4+ T cells. From the PCR reads, TCRdb called clonotypes with MiXCR, one entry per CDR3 protein. The sample shows about 15,000 distinct CDR3 sequences, about three fifths of them seen only once. A remark on this clonotype: Its antigen is currently unknown.

The germline gives CDR1 GTSNPN, CDR2 SVGIG (reference sequence). The CDR3 is 13 residues long. J was trimmed by 6 bases and V by 2 bases; bases with no gene match: 5. Described treatment: roughly 11-day PBMC culture with coronavirus spike peptide pools or control peptides (ViraFEST assay). The chain links TRBV30 to TRBJ2-7, with TRBD2 matching 9 bases. The clonotype was recovered from a human donor who had recovered from COVID-19. Sequenced input: CD4+ T cells from blood, cultured in vitro. CDR3 DNA: TGTGCCTGGAGTACGGCTAGCGGGACCGAGCAGTACTTC. It yields the protein CAWSTASGTEQYF.